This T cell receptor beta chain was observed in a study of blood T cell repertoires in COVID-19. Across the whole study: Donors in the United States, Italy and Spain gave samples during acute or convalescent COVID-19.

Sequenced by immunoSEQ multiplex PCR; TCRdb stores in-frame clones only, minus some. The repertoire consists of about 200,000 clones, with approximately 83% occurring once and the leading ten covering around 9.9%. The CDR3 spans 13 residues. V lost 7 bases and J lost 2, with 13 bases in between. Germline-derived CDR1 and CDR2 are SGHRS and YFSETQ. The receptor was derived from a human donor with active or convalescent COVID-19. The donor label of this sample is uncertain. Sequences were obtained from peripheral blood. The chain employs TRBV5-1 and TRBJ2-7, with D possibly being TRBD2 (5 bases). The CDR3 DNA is TGCGCCAGCGCCGTGGGCGGGCCCTACGAGCAGTACTTC. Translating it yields CASAVGGPYEQYF. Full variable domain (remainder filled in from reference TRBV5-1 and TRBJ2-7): KAGVTQTPRYLIKTRGQQVTLSCSPISGHRSVSWYQQTPGQGLQFLFEYFSETQRNKGNFPGRFSGRQFSNSRSEMNVSTLELGDSALYLCASAVGGPYEQYFGPGTRLTVT.